What follows are 30 T cell receptor beta chains derived from one specimen sequenced in a study of regulatory T cells in long-lasting Graves disease. Stated time point: newly diagnosed GD, antithyroid drugs for less than 3 months. Generation of the TCR library employed RNA extracted from PBMCs. Relying on iRepertoire HTBI primers and Arm-PCR of CDR3 regions, the team built TCR beta libraries. TCRdb re-derived calls from the multiplex PCR reads in MiXCR, one entry per CDR3 protein. The sample gives roughly 500,000 distinct CDR3 sequences, roughly 12% of which show up once; roughly 10% is in the top ten. These records were also assigned to another study, of T cells in Graves' hyperthyroidism and ophthalmopathy.

The specimen was peripheral blood mononuclear cells (PBMCs), collected at new diagnosis, from a patient treated with antithyroid drugs. These receptors were collected from a man aged 30-40 years with Graves disease.

J is TRBJ1-1 and V is TRBV13; no firm D call. Deletions cut 4 bases from V and 4 bases from J, with 19 bases between. Germline V gene data show CDR1 as PRHDT and CDR2 as FYEKMQ (reference sequence). The CDR3 extends over 16 amino acids. Here the CDR3 reads CASSSVARARGTEAFF. CDR3 DNA: TGTGCCAGCAGCTCGGTCGCGCGGGCGCGGGGCACTGAAGCTTTCTTT.

The J gene is TRBJ2-7, the V gene TRBV12-3 or TRBV12-4, with 14 bases identical to TRBD2. V gave up 6 bases and J gave up 9 bases; unmatched junction bases: 25. The CDR3 is 20 residues long. CDR3 in amino acids: CASSGLAGGRLRRAPLGQYF. CDR3 coding DNA: TGTGCCAGCAGCGGACTAGCGGGAGGACGTTTACGAAGGGCCCCTCTAGGGCAGTACTTC.

The table lists this clonotype with many counts. V usage is TRBV5-1 and J usage is TRBJ2-1, with TRBD2 identical over 10 bases. From germline, CDR1 is SGHRS and CDR2 YFSETQ. With 0 bases clipped from V and 8 bases from J, the junction kept 11 bases outside the gene matches. The CDR3 spans 17 residues. CDR3 amino acids: CASSLARASGRLDEQFF. As DNA, the CDR3 is TGCGCCAGCAGCTTGGCTCGGGCTAGCGGGAGACTGGATGAGCAGTTCTTC.

This clonotype appeared many times. The V call is TRBV20-1, the J call TRBJ1-1; TRBD1 matches at 9 bases. CDR3 length: 13 amino acids. Per germline, CDR1 DFQATT and CDR2 SNEGSKA (reference sequence). The V segment lost 5 bases and the J segment 0 bases; nucleotides outside the gene matches: 1. The CDR3 sequence is CSAGDRVNTEAFF. The CDR3, as DNA: TGCAGTGCTGGGGACAGGGTGAACACTGAAGCTTTCTTT.

This chain joins TRBV27 and TRBJ2-5, with no clear D. Germline loops: CDR1 MNHEY, CDR2 SMNVEV (reference sequence). CDR3 length: 15 amino acids. V shed 5 bases and J shed 3 bases, with 16 bases lying between them. For the CDR3, the DNA is TGTGCCAGCAGTCCATCACTTTGGGGTAAAGAGACCCAGTACTTC. Translated: CASSPSLWGKETQYF.

At least ten counts were recorded for this clonotype. The CDR3, as DNA: TGCGCCAGCACGCCGCAGGGCCCCACGGGGGAGCAGTACTTC. Its protein is CASTPQGPTGEQYF. This chain connects TRBV5-1 to TRBJ2-7; D possibly matches TRBD1 or TRBD2 (5 bases each). Germline loops: CDR1 SGHRS, CDR2 YFSETQ. This CDR3 has 14 amino acids. Trimming cost V 6 bases and J 7 bases, with 20 bases left between them.

This clonotype appeared a few times. The V call is TRBV5-6, the J call TRBJ1-2; D not certain. CDR3 length: 14 residues. Germline CDR1 SGHDT, CDR2 YYEEEE. V dropped 3 bases and J dropped 5 bases, with 14 bases sitting between them. The CDR3 coding sequence is TGTGCCAGCAGCTCGGCTGGCAGAGTTTATGGCTACACCTTC. It is translated as CASSSAGRVYGYTF.

This clonotype appeared many times. The CDR3 DNA reads as TGTGCCAGCAGTCTTACTCCTTTGTTGAACACTGAAGCTTTCTTT. Protein product: CASSLTPLLNTEAFF. The chain is built from TRBV6-1 and TRBJ1-1; D is unresolved. The CDR3 spans 15 residues. Trimming took 5 bases from V and 0 from J, leaving 13 bases between them. Germline assignment: CDR1 MNHNS and CDR2 SASEGT.

The rearrangement joins TRBV7-8 to TRBJ1-1; perhaps TRBD1 as D (5 bases). Germline V gives CDR1 SGHVS, CDR2 FQNEAQ. CDR3 length: 15 residues. V was pared by 5 bases and J by 6 bases, with 19 bases between. Written as DNA, the CDR3 is TGTGCCAGCAGCCACCTTAATATGTTGGGGGCTGAAGCTTTCTTT. Protein product: CASSHLNMLGAEAFF.

This clonotype was seen at least ten times. The chain couples TRBV6-1 to TRBJ2-7, with D possibly TRBD2 on 6 matching bases. Germline CDR1 MNHNS, CDR2 SASEGT. The V gene lost 6 bases and the J gene lost 3 bases, with 24 bases spanning the gap. This CDR3 region has 17 residues. CDR3 nucleotide sequence: TGTGCCAGCAGCGCGGGACCAACCACACCGCCATACTACGAGCAGTACTTC. Protein sequence: CASSAGPTTPPYYEQYF.

This clonotype was picked up many times. J is TRBJ2-3 and V is TRBV6-1; 12 bases line up with TRBD2. The CDR3 sequence is 16 residues long. The ends lost 6 bases at V and 0 bases at J; junction bases unmatched: 4. Germline assignment: CDR1 MNHNS and CDR2 SASEGT. CDR3 bases: TGTGCCAGCAGCTCCGGGACTAGCGGGAGCACAGATACGCAGTATTTT. Translation gives CASSSGTSGSTDTQYF.

The genes are TRBV9 and TRBJ2-2; 9 bases are shared with TRBD1. The trim removed 2 bases at V and 3 bases at J, leaving 8 bases unmatched. The CDR3 covers 17 residues. Per the germline V gene, CDR1 is SGDLS and CDR2 is YYNGEE. CDR3 nucleotide sequence: TGTGCCAGCAGCGTTCCTATGGGACAGGGAGACACCGGGGAGCTGTTTTTT. This codes for CASSVPMGQGDTGELFF.

Points on this clonotype: A much larger clone differs by one base, so this may be a read error. The V call is TRBV19, the J call TRBJ2-1, with 14 bases matching TRBD2. The CDR3 extends over 18 amino acids. Germline loops: CDR1 LNHDA, CDR2 SQIVND (reference sequence). V shed 5 bases and J 4 bases; nucleotides not matched to a gene: 10. The CDR3 sequence is CASSRIGLAGGPYNEQFF. The CDR3 DNA is TGTGCCAGTAGTCGCATAGGACTAGCGGGAGGCCCTTACAATGAGCAGTTCTTC.

The rearrangement links TRBV20-1 to TRBJ2-5; 10 nucleotides match TRBD2. Germline assignment: CDR1 DFQATT and CDR2 SNEGSKA (reference sequence). This CDR3 comprises 14 residues. The V gene end was trimmed by 2 bases and the J gene end by 4 bases; junction bases not matched to a gene: 4. In nucleotides, the CDR3 is TGCAGTGCTAGAAGCGGGAGGGCGTCAGAGACCCAGTACTTC. Translating it yields CSARSGRASETQYF.

In this sample, this clonotype turned up many times. The chain joins TRBV2 to TRBJ1-3, with D hard to call. This CDR3 has 11 residues. The germline gives CDR1 SNHLY, CDR2 FYNNEI. The V and J ends lost 2 bases and 5 bases respectively, with 1 base between them. CDR3 sequence reads: CASSERNTIYF. CDR3 sequence (DNA): TGTGCCAGCAGTGAAAGAAACACCATATATTTT. The full variable domain, with the rest looked up from reference TRBV2 and TRBJ1-3, is EPEVTQTPSHQVTQMGQEVILRCVPISNHLYFYWYRQILGQKVEFLVSFYNNEISEKSEIFDDQFSVERPDGSNFTLKIRSTKLEDSAMYFCASSERNTIYFGEGSWLTVV.

This clonotype has a handful of counts. The chain uses TRBV6-1 and TRBJ1-3; TRBD1 aligns across 8 bases. Germline V gives CDR1 MNHNS, CDR2 SASEGT. With 5 bases clipped from V and 0 bases from J, the junction kept 3 bases outside the gene matches. The CDR3 totals 15 residues. In nucleotides, the CDR3 is TGTGCCAGCAGTCGGGACAGGAGCTCTGGAAACACCATATATTTT. Translated, it gives CASSRDRSSGNTIYF.

This clonotype was detected many times. This chain connects TRBV20-1 to TRBJ2-1; D remains ambiguous. The V gene lost 3 bases and the J gene lost 10 bases, with 16 bases spanning the gap. Germline V CDR1 and CDR2: DFQATT, SNEGSKA (reference sequence). The CDR3 totals 13 residues. The CDR3 region is CSASLLGLSEQFF. CDR3 sequence (DNA): TGCAGTGCTAGCTTGCTGGGGTTAAGCGAGCAGTTCTTC.

The rearrangement uses TRBV13 and TRBJ2-2; 9 bases are a match to TRBD2. Losses at the gene ends were 6 bases for V and 1 base for J; bases not matched to a gene: 6. CDR1 and CDR2 (germline): PRHDT, FYEKMQ (reference sequence). CDR3 length equals 16 residues. This CDR3 is CASRIAGGLNTGELFF. The CDR3 nucleotides are TGTGCCAGCAGGATCGCGGGGGGGCTGAACACCGGGGAGCTGTTTTTT.

This clonotype was picked up many times. This chain joins TRBV5-1 and TRBJ2-3; 7 bases are a match to TRBD2. The CDR3 loop spans 14 amino acids. CDR1 and CDR2 (germline): SGHRS, YFSETQ. J was trimmed by 6 bases and V by 4 bases; bases with no gene match: 8. In DNA, the CDR3 is TGCGCCAGCAGCCTTGGACGGGAGGATGATACGCAGTATTTT. Its protein product is CASSLGREDDTQYF.

This clonotype was seen only a few times. The chain couples TRBV12-3 or TRBV12-4 to TRBJ2-7; 10 positions agree with TRBD2. J gave up 3 bases and V 6 bases, and 5 bases lay outside the gene matches. This CDR3 region has 14 residues. The CDR3, as DNA: TGTGCCAGCAGCGGACTAGCGGAGTTCTACGAGCAGTACTTC. This translates into CASSGLAEFYEQYF.

This clonotype was found many times. The V call is TRBV5-1, the J call TRBJ1-1; 7 bases fit TRBD1. Germline loops: CDR1 SGHRS, CDR2 YFSETQ. CDR3 length: 13 amino acids. Trimming removed 4 bases from V and 7 bases from J; junction bases left unmatched: 7. The CDR3 DNA reads TGCGCCAGCAGCATCCAGGGGGATGTTGAAGCTTTCTTT. It codes for CASSIQGDVEAFF.

Concerning this clonotype itself: A read error likely explains this, since a far larger clone differs by one base. The chain carries TRBV7-6 and TRBJ2-7, with D possibly matching TRBD1 (5 bases). The CDR3 consists of 14 residues. V was cut by 1 base and J by 3 bases, with 10 bases left in between. The germline gives CDR1 SGHVS, CDR2 FNYEAQ. This CDR3 reads CASSLGTRGYEQYF. The DNA for the CDR3 is TGTGCCAGCAGCTTAGGGACAAGGGGCTACGAGCAGTACTTC.

This clonotype was observed once. V gene TRBV7-2 combines with J gene TRBJ2-7; the match to TRBD2 covers 9 bases. Germline CDR1 SGHTA, CDR2 FQGNSA. Trimming took 5 bases from V and 5 from J; bases not matched to a gene: 10. The CDR3 has 15 residues. CDR3 sequence: CASSGLGEREDEQYF. In DNA, the CDR3 is TGTGCCAGCAGCGGCCTGGGGGAGCGGGAGGACGAGCAGTACTTC. The complete variable domain, with remaining parts taken from reference TRBV7-2 and TRBJ2-7, reads GAGVSQSPSNKVTEKGKDVELRCDPISGHTALYWYRQSLGQGLEFLIYFQGNSAPDKSGLPSDRFSAERTGGSVSTLTIQRTQQEDSAVYLCASSGLGEREDEQYFGPGTRLTVT.

This clonotype was observed once. V usage is TRBV11-2 and J usage is TRBJ2-3; D unresolved. The CDR3 runs to 15 residues. With 1 base removed from V and 2 bases from J, the gap between germline ends came to 10 bases. Germline CDR1 SGHAT, CDR2 FQNNGV. The CDR3 sequence is CASSLGTPLTDTQYF. The CDR3 bases are TGTGCCAGCAGCTTAGGGACGCCTCTCACAGATACGCAGTATTTT.

This clonotype was counted at least ten times. The chain combines TRBV6-1 with TRBJ1-1, with 7 bases that match TRBD1. V gave up 7 bases and J gave up 0 bases; unmatched junction bases: 8. This CDR3 contains 15 residues. In germline, CDR1 is MNHNS, CDR2 SASEGT. CDR3 nucleotides: TGTGCCAGCAACCCCGGGACAGATATGAACACTGAAGCTTTCTTT. It encodes CASNPGTDMNTEAFF.

The sample holds a few counts of this clonotype. This chain joins TRBV7-3 and TRBJ2-5; 14 positions match TRBD2. V lost 4 bases, J lost 5 bases, and 9 bases stayed unmatched. This CDR3 comprises 17 residues. The germline gives CDR1 SGHTA, CDR2 FQGTGA. CDR3 region: CASSSTSGRAGGETQYF. For the CDR3, the DNA is TGTGCCAGCAGCTCGACTAGCGGGAGGGCCGGCGGGGAGACCCAGTACTTC.

This clonotype was observed many times. V is TRBV29-1 and J is TRBJ1-2, with D unclear. CDR3 length: 13 residues. Trimming stripped 4 bases from V and 4 bases from J, with 13 bases between. In germline, CDR1 is SQVTM, CDR2 ANQGSEA. CDR3 nucleotide sequence: TGCAGCGTTGGGAGGTCCCCAACCTATGGCTACACCTTC. Encoded protein: CSVGRSPTYGYTF.

This clonotype was picked up a small number of times. The V gene is TRBV30, the J gene TRBJ2-1; D remains unclear. Trimming removed 1 base at V and 2 bases at J, with 18 bases between. The V gene's germline CDR1 is GTSNPN and CDR2 SVGIG (reference sequence). This CDR3 is built from 17 residues. The CDR3: CAWSGTRSSYTYNEQFF. CDR3 coding DNA: TGTGCCTGGAGTGGGACCCGAAGTAGTTACACCTACAATGAGCAGTTCTTC.

This clonotype was counted ten times or more. The chain carries TRBV19 and TRBJ2-7; D ambiguous. The CDR3 has 13 amino acids. The V gene lost 3 bases and the J gene lost 3 bases, with 9 bases spanning the gap. Germline loops: CDR1 LNHDA, CDR2 SQIVND (reference sequence). CDR3 sequence: CASSMGPSYEQYF. The CDR3 bases are TGTGCCAGTAGTATGGGTCCTAGCTACGAGCAGTACTTC. Combining the CDR3 with reference TRBV19 and TRBJ2-7 gives the whole variable domain DGGITQSPKYLFRKEGQNVTLSCEQNLNHDAMYWYRQDPGQGLRLIYYSQIVNDFQKGDIAEGYSVSREKKESFPLTVTSAQKNPTAFYLCASSMGPSYEQYFGPGTRLTVT.

This clonotype was seen a handful of times. The rearrangement joins TRBV7-2 to TRBJ2-7; the D is unclear. Trimming left V 5 bases short and J 5 bases short, with 19 bases between. The CDR3 loop spans 15 amino acids. Germline-derived CDR1 and CDR2 are SGHTA and FQGNSA. CDR3 nucleotide sequence: TGTGCCAGCAGCCCCCAGACCTTTATGGTGCACGAGCAGTACTTC. It yields the protein CASSPQTFMVHEQYF.